This section outlines one T cell receptor beta chain sequence together with its context. The sample originates from a study of control samples from healthy donors and cancer patients. Using immunoSEQ multiplex PCR, the repertoire was profiled, and TCRdb retains in-frame clones only, with some absent. The sample has about 190,000 clones. J gave up 5 bases and V 3 bases, and 10 bases lay outside the gene matches. The germline V gene has CDR1 LNHDA and CDR2 SQIVND (reference sequence). The length of the CDR3 is 15 residues. Sequencing was carried out using blood. The V and J genes are TRBV19 and TRBJ2-7, with 7 bases identical to TRBD1. The clonotype originates from a woman in her twenties or thirties in good health. CDR3: CASSIGVQGSDEQYF. DNA for the CDR3: TGTGCCAGTAGTATCGGTGTACAGGGGTCGGACGAGCAGTACTTC.